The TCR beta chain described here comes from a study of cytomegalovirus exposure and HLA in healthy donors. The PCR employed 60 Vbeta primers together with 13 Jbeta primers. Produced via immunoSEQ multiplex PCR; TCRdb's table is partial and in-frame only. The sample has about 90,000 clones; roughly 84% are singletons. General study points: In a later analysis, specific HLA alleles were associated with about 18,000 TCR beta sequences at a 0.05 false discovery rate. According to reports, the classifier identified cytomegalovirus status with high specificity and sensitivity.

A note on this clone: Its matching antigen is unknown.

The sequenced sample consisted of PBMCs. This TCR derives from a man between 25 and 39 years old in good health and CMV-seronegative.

The CDR3 DNA is TGCAGCGCCCTCGTGGGGGGGCATCCTGAAGCTTTCTTT. It specifies CSALVGGHPEAFF. V usage is TRBV29-1 and J usage is TRBJ1-1, with D perhaps TRBD1 (6 bases). CDR1 is SQVTM, CDR2 ANQGSEA, per germline. The CDR3 sequence is 13 residues long. The ends were cut back, 7 bases at V and 6 bases at J, with 18 bases in the middle. Filled out from reference TRBV29-1 and TRBJ1-1, the complete variable domain reads SAVISQKPSRDICQRGTSLTIQCQVDSQVTMMFWYRQQPGQSLTLIATANQGSEATYESGFVIDKFPISRPNLTFSTLTVSNMSPEDSSIYLCSALVGGHPEAFFGQGTRLTVV.